What follows describes a single T cell receptor beta chain. The antigen is unknown. This specimen comes from a study of T cell responses to AZD1222 COVID-19 vaccine. Findings and caveats of the study: Across the whole spike, CD4 TCRs peaked at regions 160-218 and 743-854.

The germline V gene has CDR1 SGHDN and CDR2 FVKESK. Trimming pared 4 bases from V and 1 base from J, leaving 13 bases between. The CDR3 is 15 residues long. Generated by immunoSEQ multiplex PCR, the TCRdb table keeps only in-frame clones and is missing some. The data contain 95,000 to 150,000 clones, 70% to 85% of them singletons. V and J are TRBV14 and TRBJ1-1; D is unresolved. The sample consisted of peripheral blood, taken on day 0 of AZD1222 vaccination. The source is an adult in good health. DNA for the CDR3: TGTGCCAGCAGCCCGCCCGGACGGAGGAACACTGAAGCTTTCTTT. It yields the protein CASSPPGRRNTEAFF.